This T cell receptor (beta chain) was captured by sequencing in a study of blood T cell repertoires in COVID-19. Clones were read by immunoSEQ multiplex PCR, and TCRdb kept only the in-frame ones, dropping some. The table shows 160,000 or so clones, with 78% occurring only once. This CDR3 contains 13 residues. Per germline, CDR1 MDHEN and CDR2 SYDVKM. The V end lost 5 bases, the J end lost 8 bases, and 15 bases lay between the germline ends. This receptor was obtained from an elderly woman with acute or convalescent COVID-19. The sample was peripheral blood. The V and J genes are TRBV28 and TRBJ1-1; unclear D gene. CDR3 protein: CASSARVPPEAFF. The CDR3 DNA sequence: TGTGCCAGCAGTGCCCGGGTCCCCCCCGAAGCTTTCTTT.